What follows are 30 T cell receptor beta chains derived from one specimen sequenced in a study of blood T cell repertoires in COVID-19. The assay was immunoSEQ multiplex PCR, and TCRdb's table has in-frame clones only and misses some. This table holds approximately 280,000 clones, about 89% found once. The sequenced material came from peripheral blood. The receptors stem from a man over 45 with acute or convalescent COVID-19.

V and J are TRBV19 and TRBJ2-7; 7 bases are a match to TRBD2. Losses at the gene ends were 1 base for V and 5 bases for J; bases not matched to a gene: 14. The germline gives CDR1 LNHDA, CDR2 SQIVND (reference sequence). The length of the CDR3 is 17 residues. For the CDR3, the DNA is TGTGCCAGTAGTATAGTCCACCGGGGCGGGGGTAAGGACGAGCAGTACTTC. Translated: CASSIVHRGGGKDEQYF.

This clone turned up a few times. The CDR3: CASSQGLRSQGAPEAFF. CDR3 nucleotides: TGCGCCAGCAGCCAAGGACTCCGATCACAGGGGGCCCCTGAAGCTTTCTTT. This chain uses TRBV4-1 with TRBJ1-1; 9 bases fit TRBD1. This CDR3 contains 17 residues. Germline assignment: CDR1 MGHRA and CDR2 YSYEKL. The V segment lost 1 base and the J segment 6 bases; nucleotides outside the gene matches: 12.

This clone has only one observation. The chain uses TRBV5-6 and TRBJ2-2; D is possibly TRBD2 (5 bases). With 3 bases removed from V and 2 bases from J, the gap between germline ends came to 8 bases. The germline V gene has CDR1 SGHDT and CDR2 YYEEEE. There are 14 residues in the CDR3. CDR3 in amino acids: CASSWERNTGELFF. The CDR3 DNA reads TGTGCCAGCAGCTGGGAGCGAAACACCGGGGAGCTGTTTTTT.

This clone was recorded a few times. V and J are TRBV29-1 and TRBJ2-7, with D hard to call. Germline V gene sequence: CDR1 SQVTM, CDR2 ANQGSEA. Deletions cut 7 bases from V and 1 base from J, with 17 bases between. This CDR3 is 14 amino acids long. The CDR3 reads CSALAEPNSYEQYF. The CDR3 DNA is TGCAGCGCCTTAGCTGAGCCCAATTCCTACGAGCAGTACTTC.

V gene TRBV7-9 combines with J gene TRBJ1-2, with D possibly matching TRBD1 (6 bases). The CDR3 extends over 14 amino acids. With 5 bases removed from V and 6 bases from J, the gap between germline ends came to 16 bases. The germline V gene has CDR1 SEHNR and CDR2 FQNEAQ (reference sequence). The CDR3 bases are TGTGCCAGCAGCCCGGGACACCAACTAGATGGCTACACCTTC. Translated, it gives CASSPGHQLDGYTF.

The CDR3 DNA follows: TGTGCCAGCAGCTTAGGAGGTCCCGGGAACACTGAAGCTTTCTTT. This sequence encodes CASSLGGPGNTEAFF. J is TRBJ1-1 and V is TRBV7-6; D is uncertain. The CDR3 runs to 15 residues. Trimming took off 1 base at V and 1 base at J, with 10 bases between the two ends. Germline lookup yields CDR1 SGHVS and CDR2 FNYEAQ.

The DNA of the CDR3 is TGCAGCGTTCCCCGGGTAGGAGTAGCGGAAACCTACAATGAGCAGTTCTTC. Translating it yields CSVPRVGVAETYNEQFF. The chain joins TRBV29-1 to TRBJ2-1; D perhaps matches TRBD2 (6 bases). V shed 5 bases and J shed 2 bases, with 22 bases lying between them. Germline V gene sequence: CDR1 SQVTM, CDR2 ANQGSEA. The CDR3 length is 17 residues.

The chain joins TRBV6-5 to TRBJ2-3; 14 nucleotides agree with TRBD2. Trimming cost V 3 bases and J 4 bases; bases outside gene matches: 3. The germline gives CDR1 MNHEY, CDR2 SVGAGI. The CDR3 is 16 residues long. The CDR3 loop is CASSYPGLAGADTQYF. The CDR3 DNA follows: TGTGCCAGCAGTTATCCGGGACTAGCGGGGGCAGATACGCAGTATTTT.

The sample holds a few counts of this clone. The chain combines TRBV18 with TRBJ1-6; 8 nucleotides match TRBD1. In germline, CDR1 is KGHSH, CDR2 LQKENI. This CDR3 region has 15 residues. Losses at the gene ends were 1 base for V and 7 bases for J; bases not matched to a gene: 3. The CDR3 region is CASSPQPGGNSPLHF. Written as DNA, the CDR3 is TGTGCCAGCTCACCACAGCCAGGGGGCAATTCACCCCTCCACTTT.

The V gene is TRBV5-1, the J gene TRBJ2-3, with TRBD2 matching over 10 bases. Germline CDR1 reads SGHRS; CDR2 reads YFSETQ. CDR3 length: 15 amino acids. V lost 4 bases and J lost 2; bases outside the gene matches: 4. The CDR3 loop reads CASSVLAGVTDTQYF. In DNA form, the CDR3 reads TGCGCCAGCAGCGTGCTAGCGGGGGTCACAGATACGCAGTATTTT.

The genes are TRBV27 and TRBJ1-4; possible D gene TRBD1, 5 bases. Germline V gives CDR1 MNHEY, CDR2 SMNVEV (reference sequence). The CDR3 runs 12 residues. With 1 base removed from V and 13 bases from J, the gap between germline ends came to 10 bases. This CDR3 reads CASSLLQGALFF. In DNA form, the CDR3 reads TGTGCCAGCAGTTTATTGCAGGGCGCACTGTTTTTT.

The V gene is TRBV6-5, the J gene TRBJ2-5; D is uncertain. V was trimmed by 7 bases and J by 3 bases, leaving 12 bases between them. The length of the CDR3 is 13 residues. Germline V gene data show CDR1 as MNHEY and CDR2 as SVGAGI. CDR3 sequence: CASTSHPKETQYF. CDR3 nucleotides: TGTGCCAGCACTTCACACCCGAAAGAGACCCAGTACTTC.

The chain recombines TRBV6-2 or TRBV6-3 with TRBJ2-6; 8 bases agree with TRBD2. After removal of 1 base from V and 2 bases from J, the junction contained 4 bases not matched to a gene. Germline values: CDR1 MNHEY, CDR2 SVGEGT. The CDR3 contains 17 residues. Written as DNA, the CDR3 is TGTGCCAGCAGTTACTGGGCGGGGGGCGCTGGGGCCAACGTCCTGACTTTC. It translates to CASSYWAGGAGANVLTF.

The CDR3 DNA sequence: TGTGCCAGCAACACAGGGACATCTGGGGCCAACGTCCTGACTTTC. It codes for CASNTGTSGANVLTF. The chain couples TRBV14 to TRBJ2-6; a weak D match, TRBD1 (6 bases). V shed 7 bases and J shed 1 base, with 11 bases lying between them. Germline CDR1 is SGHDN and CDR2 is FVKESK. The CDR3 totals 15 residues. Filled out from reference TRBV14 and TRBJ2-6, the complete variable domain reads EAGVTQFPSHSVIEKGQTVTLRCDPISGHDNLYWYRRVMGKEIKFLLHFVKESKQDESGMPNNRFLAERTGGTYSTLKVQPAELEDSGVYFCASNTGTSGANVLTFGAGSRLTVL.

This rearrangement joins TRBV6-5 to TRBJ1-5; D not certain. Germline CDR1 is MNHEY and CDR2 is SVGAGI. The CDR3 consists of 14 residues. V was clipped by 5 bases and J by 0 bases, with 8 bases between them. CDR3 protein: CASSTDYSNQPQHF. The CDR3 DNA follows: TGTGCCAGCAGTACAGACTATAGCAATCAGCCCCAGCATTTT.

CDR3 sequence reads: CASSRQINTIYF. The CDR3 nucleotides read TGTGCCAGTAGTCGACAGATTAACACCATATATTTT. The rearrangement links TRBV19 to TRBJ1-3; D possibly corresponds to TRBD1 (5 bases). V was trimmed by 5 bases and J by 7 bases, leaving 9 bases between them. Germline V gene lookup returns CDR1 LNHDA and CDR2 SQIVND (reference sequence). The CDR3 is 12 amino acids.

The V and J genes are TRBV18 and TRBJ2-7; D not certain. The CDR3 is 13 amino acids. V lost 2 bases and J lost 5, with 10 bases in between. Germline values: CDR1 KGHSH, CDR2 LQKENI. CDR3 region: CASSPIQSNEQYF. Written as DNA, the CDR3 is TGTGCCAGCTCACCAATACAGTCCAACGAGCAGTACTTC.

The chain has TRBV7-8 and TRBJ2-1; TRBD2 matches at 14 bases. The CDR3 has 15 residues. The V gene end was trimmed by 5 bases and the J gene end by 9 bases; junction bases not matched to a gene: 6. Germline values: CDR1 SGHVS, CDR2 FQNEAQ. The CDR3 loop reads CASSRGLAGVGEQFF. CDR3 DNA sequence: TGTGCCAGCAGCAGGGGACTAGCGGGGGTGGGTGAGCAGTTCTTC.

This chain connects TRBV7-3 to TRBJ2-3, with TRBD2 matching 7 bases. Germline V gene lookup returns CDR1 SGHTA and CDR2 FQGTGA. The CDR3 is made up of 13 amino acids. V lost 5 bases, J lost 6 bases, and 5 bases stayed unmatched. The CDR3 loop reads CASSERGRDTQYF. CDR3 in DNA: TGTGCCAGCAGCGAGCGGGGCCGGGATACGCAGTATTTT.

The chain couples TRBV6-1 to TRBJ2-1, with TRBD1 matching over 9 bases. The CDR3 consists of 15 residues. Losses at the gene ends were 2 bases for V and 6 bases for J; bases not matched to a gene: 5. Germline V gives CDR1 MNHNS, CDR2 SASEGT. The CDR3 reads CASSELGTGSNEQFF. CDR3 coding DNA: TGTGCCAGCAGTGAATTAGGGACAGGGTCCAATGAGCAGTTCTTC.

This chain links TRBV4-2 with TRBJ2-1, with D maybe TRBD2 (6 bases). CDR1 and CDR2 (germline): LGHNA, YNFKEQ. The CDR3 consists of 15 residues. Trimming removed 1 base at V and 2 bases at J, with 9 bases between. This chain's CDR3 is CASSQAAGPYNEQFF. The DNA of the CDR3 is TGTGCCAGCAGCCAAGCAGCGGGCCCCTACAATGAGCAGTTCTTC.

The V gene is TRBV6-5, the J gene TRBJ2-7; the D gene is possibly TRBD1 (6 bases). This CDR3 is 15 amino acids long. The germline V and J ends were trimmed by 4 bases and 0 bases, with 13 bases remaining between them. CDR1 and CDR2 (germline): MNHEY, SVGAGI. CDR3 sequence: CASSSPRQASYEQYF. DNA of the CDR3: TGTGCCAGCAGTTCTCCCCGACAGGCCTCCTACGAGCAGTACTTC.

The chain employs TRBV5-1 and TRBJ1-2, with D possibly matching TRBD1 (5 bases). From germline, CDR1 is SGHRS and CDR2 YFSETQ. The CDR3 has 15 residues. V was shortened by 0 bases and J by 6 bases, with 15 bases between the two germline ends. CDR3 in amino acids: CASSLGADSGDGYTF. The DNA for the CDR3 is TGCGCCAGCAGCTTGGGGGCAGACAGTGGGGATGGCTACACCTTC. Full variable domain (remainder filled in from reference TRBV5-1 and TRBJ1-2): KAGVTQTPRYLIKTRGQQVTLSCSPISGHRSVSWYQQTPGQGLQFLFEYFSETQRNKGNFPGRFSGRQFSNSRSEMNVSTLELGDSALYLCASSLGADSGDGYTFGSGTRLTVV.

The gene calls are TRBV21-1 and TRBJ2-7; TRBD1 is the table's D call, not checked against the DNA. TRBV21-1 constitutes a pseudogene. The CDR3 length is 13 residues. The CDR3 bases are TGTGCCAGCAGCAAAGGCAAAGGGGTCGGGCAGTACTTC. Translated: CASSKGKGVGQYF.

The rearrangement joins TRBV4-1 to TRBJ1-1; the D gene is possibly TRBD1 (6 bases). V was pared by 3 bases and J by 3 bases, with 11 bases between. Germline V gene lookup returns CDR1 MGHRA and CDR2 YSYEKL. The CDR3 length is 14 residues. The CDR3 region has the DNA TGCGCCAGCAGCCACCGGACAGACTACACTGAAGCTTTCTTT. Protein sequence: CASSHRTDYTEAFF.

This chain connects TRBV7-8 to TRBJ2-7; D uncertain. Germline V CDR1 and CDR2: SGHVS, FQNEAQ. Trimming stripped 1 base from V and 1 base from J, with 5 bases between. CDR3 length equals 13 residues. DNA of the CDR3: TGTGCCAGCAGCTTAGAATCTTCCTACGAGCAGTACTTC. This encodes CASSLESSYEQYF.

This chain links TRBV10-3 with TRBJ2-3, with a possible D match to TRBD2 (7 bases). The CDR3 consists of 15 residues. Trimming removed 2 bases at V and 2 bases at J, with 11 bases between. Germline CDR1 and CDR2: ENHRY and SYGVKD. The CDR3 reads CAISERGGDTDTQYF. The CDR3 nucleotides read TGTGCCATCAGTGAGAGGGGGGGAGACACAGATACGCAGTATTTT.

The table lists this clone with many counts. The V and J genes are TRBV7-9 and TRBJ2-4, with D possibly TRBD1 on 6 matching bases. Germline V gene sequence: CDR1 SEHNR, CDR2 FQNEAQ (reference sequence). The CDR3 has 12 amino acids. Trimming took off 8 bases at V and 1 base at J, with 6 bases between the two ends. The CDR3 nucleotides are TGTGCCAGCCAGGGGGCCAAAAACATTCAGTACTTC. Protein: CASQGAKNIQYF.

This clone was recorded a few times. The chain uses TRBV7-6 and TRBJ1-3, with a possible D match to TRBD1 (6 bases). CDR3 length equals 13 residues. V dropped 3 bases and J dropped 4 bases, with 7 bases sitting between them. Germline-derived CDR1 and CDR2 are SGHVS and FNYEAQ. The CDR3 reads CASSLGQGNTIYF. For the CDR3, the DNA is TGTGCCAGCAGCTTGGGACAAGGAAACACCATATATTTT.

The chain recombines TRBV16 with TRBJ1-5, with unresolved D. The V and J ends lost 1 base and 5 bases respectively, with 18 bases between them. Germline V CDR1 and CDR2: KGHSY, FQNENV. The CDR3 length is 17 residues. The CDR3 nucleotides are TGTGCCAGCAGCCAATTTGATAGAGTTTCTTTATATCAGCCCCAGCATTTT. Its translation: CASSQFDRVSLYQPQHF.